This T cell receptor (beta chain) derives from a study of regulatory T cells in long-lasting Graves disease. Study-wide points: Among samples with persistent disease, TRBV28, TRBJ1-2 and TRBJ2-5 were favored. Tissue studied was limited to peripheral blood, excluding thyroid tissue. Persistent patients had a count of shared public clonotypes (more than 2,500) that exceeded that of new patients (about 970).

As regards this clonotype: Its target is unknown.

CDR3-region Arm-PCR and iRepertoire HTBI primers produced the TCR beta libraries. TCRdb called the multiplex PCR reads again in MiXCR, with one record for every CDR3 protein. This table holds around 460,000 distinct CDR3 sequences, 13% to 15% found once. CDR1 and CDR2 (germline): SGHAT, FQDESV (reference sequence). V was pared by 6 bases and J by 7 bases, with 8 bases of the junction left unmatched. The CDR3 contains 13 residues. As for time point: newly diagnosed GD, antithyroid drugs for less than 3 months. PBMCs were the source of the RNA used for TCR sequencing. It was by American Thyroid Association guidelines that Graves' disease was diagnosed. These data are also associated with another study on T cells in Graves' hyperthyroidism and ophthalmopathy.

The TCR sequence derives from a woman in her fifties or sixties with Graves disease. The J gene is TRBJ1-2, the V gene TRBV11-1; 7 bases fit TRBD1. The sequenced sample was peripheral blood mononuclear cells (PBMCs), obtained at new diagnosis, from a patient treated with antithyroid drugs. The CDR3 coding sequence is TGTGCCAGCAGACCGACAGGGTCTAGTGGCTACACCTTC. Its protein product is CASRPTGSSGYTF.